What follows are 19 T cell receptor beta chains derived from one specimen sequenced in a study of radiotherapy plus CTLA-4 blockade in lung cancer. Profiled with immunoSEQ multiplex PCR; TCRdb holds only in-frame clones, not every one. The sample has 60,000 to 70,000 clones, around three quarters seen once. Material: peripheral blood, obtained from a patient treated with radiotherapy plus ipilimumab. All receptors come from a human donor with non-small cell lung cancer who had a complete response to radiotherapy plus ipilimumab.

This clone was picked up a small number of times. The chain carries TRBV7-2 and TRBJ1-2; 12 nucleotides line up with TRBD1. The V and J ends lost 3 bases and 6 bases, in that order; junction bases with no gene match: 14. Germline CDR1 is SGHTA and CDR2 is FQGNSA. The CDR3 consists of 18 residues. CDR3 nucleotides: TGTGCCAGCAGCTTTAGTGGGGCCGGGACAGGGGGCGGTGATGGCTACACCTTC. Translating gives CASSFSGAGTGGGDGYTF.

This clone was recorded only once. The chain links TRBV10-1 to TRBJ1-1; maybe TRBD1 (5 bases). Trimming cost V 0 bases and J 8 bases, with 16 bases left between them. The CDR3 contains 15 residues. Looked up from germline, CDR1 is WNHNN and CDR2 is SYGVQD (reference sequence). DNA of the CDR3: TGCGCCAGCAGTGAGTCGGGGGTTGGGAGGAACGAAGCTTTCTTT. This encodes CASSESGVGRNEAFF.

This clone came up once. J is TRBJ1-2 and V is TRBV27; TRBD1 is a possible D gene (5 bases). CDR3 length: 14 residues. The V and J ends lost 3 bases and 6 bases respectively, with 14 bases between them. Germline-derived CDR1 and CDR2 are MNHEY and SMNVEV (reference sequence). The CDR3 loop is CASSFIGGIDGYTF. The CDR3 coding sequence is TGTGCCAGCAGTTTTATCGGGGGAATCGATGGCTACACCTTC.

A note on this clone: Other DNA sequences in this specimen translate into the identical CDR3. CDR3 residues: CASSLAGSSYNEQFF. Written as DNA, the CDR3 is TGTGCCAGCAGCTTAGCCGGGAGCTCCTACAATGAGCAGTTCTTC. The chain is built from TRBV7-6 and TRBJ2-1, with a tentative D call TRBD2 (6 bases). The germline V and J ends were trimmed by 0 bases and 0 bases, with 6 bases remaining between them. The CDR3 is 15 amino acids. Germline V lookup: CDR1 SGHVS, CDR2 FNYEAQ.

This chain uses TRBV7-2 with TRBJ2-1; 8 bases align to TRBD1. Per the germline V gene, CDR1 is SGHTA and CDR2 is FQGNSA. V lost 3 bases, J lost 6 bases, and 7 bases stayed unmatched. The CDR3 totals 15 residues. CDR3 in amino acids: CASSFTGGYGNEQFF. Here the CDR3 DNA reads TGTGCCAGCAGCTTCACAGGGGGGTATGGCAATGAGCAGTTCTTC.

The chain links TRBV5-1 to TRBJ2-6; perhaps TRBD1 as D (5 bases). This CDR3 region has 19 residues. The germline V and J ends were trimmed by 1 base and 4 bases, with 21 bases remaining between them. Germline V gene lookup returns CDR1 SGHRS and CDR2 YFSETQ. The CDR3 region is CASSLLPTAGRQGANVLTF. The CDR3 nucleotides read TGCGCCAGCAGCTTGTTACCAACCGCAGGGCGACAAGGGGCCAACGTCCTGACTTTC.

CDR3 in DNA: TGCGCCAGCAGCTTGGGACTCCTTACGAACACCGGGGAGCTGTTTTTT. Translation gives CASSLGLLTNTGELFF. The gene calls are TRBV5-1 and TRBJ2-2; D is uncertain. CDR3 length equals 16 residues. The V and J ends lost 0 bases and 0 bases respectively, with 9 bases between them. Germline CDR1 reads SGHRS; CDR2 reads YFSETQ.

The V call is TRBV30, the J call TRBJ2-1, with a tentative D call TRBD2 (6 bases). Trimming pared 3 bases from V and 3 bases from J, leaving 18 bases between. Germline V gene data show CDR1 as GTSNPN and CDR2 as SVGIG (reference sequence). CDR3 size: 16 residues. This CDR3 reads CAWSLGAGRNYNEQFF. DNA for the CDR3: TGTGCCTGGAGCCTAGGGGCGGGAAGGAACTACAATGAGCAGTTCTTC.

This clone appeared once. This chain connects TRBV9 to TRBJ2-3; 7 positions match TRBD2. V dropped 3 bases and J dropped 0; count of bases not matched to a gene: 4. Germline values: CDR1 SGDLS, CDR2 YYNGEE. CDR3 length: 15 amino acids. CDR3 DNA: TGTGCCAGCAGCGCCCTAGCGGATAGCACAGATACGCAGTATTTT. It specifies CASSALADSTDTQYF.

The gene calls are TRBV9 and TRBJ1-2; 8 nucleotides align to TRBD1. There are 13 residues in the CDR3. Germline V gene lookup returns CDR1 SGDLS and CDR2 YYNGEE. Germline trimming cut 3 bases from V and 8 bases from J; bases unmatched to any gene: 6. In nucleotides, the CDR3 is TGTGCCAGCAGCGCTTGGACAGGGTTAGGCTACACCTTC. Its translation is CASSAWTGLGYTF.

CDR3 coding DNA: TGTGCCTGGAGTGTAGTCACCATGGGGACTGAAGCTTTCTTT. It is translated as CAWSVVTMGTEAFF. V usage is TRBV30 and J usage is TRBJ1-1; D is undetermined. V was clipped by 0 bases and J by 5 bases, with 13 bases between them. Germline CDR1 is GTSNPN and CDR2 is SVGIG (reference sequence). CDR3 size: 14 residues.

The genes are TRBV18 and TRBJ1-1; D perhaps matches TRBD1 (6 bases). Germline V gives CDR1 KGHSH, CDR2 LQKENI. The germline V and J ends were trimmed by 5 bases and 0 bases, with 10 bases remaining between them. This CDR3 is 14 amino acids long. The CDR3: CASSEGGMNTEAFF. In DNA, the CDR3 is TGTGCCAGCTCAGAGGGGGGTATGAACACTGAAGCTTTCTTT.

The V call is TRBV6-1, the J call TRBJ1-1; D is unresolved. CDR3 size: 15 residues. Germline V lookup: CDR1 MNHNS, CDR2 SASEGT. V was clipped by 7 bases and J by 1 base, with 16 bases between them. For the CDR3, the DNA is TGTGCCAGCAAATTCGGGGAACAGCCGAACACTGAAGCTTTCTTT. This encodes CASKFGEQPNTEAFF.

The chain carries TRBV5-8 and TRBJ1-2; 11 nucleotides match TRBD1. The CDR3 covers 15 residues. CDR1 SGHTS and CDR2 YDEGEE come from the germline V gene. Trimming at V came to 4 bases and at J to 3 bases, leaving 5 bases not matched to a gene. The CDR3 region is CASSQRTGGYYGYTF. In nucleotides, the CDR3 is TGTGCCAGCAGCCAAAGGACAGGGGGCTACTATGGCTACACCTTC.

The chain's CDR3 is CASSGPGLLELNEQFF. In nucleotides, the CDR3 is TGTGCCAGCAGCGGTCCGGGACTCCTAGAACTTAATGAGCAGTTCTTC. V usage is TRBV14 and J usage is TRBJ2-1; D is perhaps TRBD2 (6 bases). Germline CDR1 SGHDN, CDR2 FVKESK. This CDR3 is 16 amino acids long. V dropped 5 bases and J dropped 7 bases, with 21 bases sitting between them.

This clone was counted once. The chain has TRBV5-4 and TRBJ1-2; no reliable D call. Germline V gene data show CDR1 as SGHNT and CDR2 as YYREEE (reference sequence). CDR3 length: 14 residues. The ends were cut back, 4 bases at V and 0 bases at J, with 10 bases in the middle. CDR3 sequence (DNA): TGTGCCAGCAGCCCACGGCCCTCTAACTATGGCTACACCTTC. Its protein product is CASSPRPSNYGYTF.

The V and J genes are TRBV2 and TRBJ2-5; no reliable D call. Deletions cut 6 bases from V and 4 bases from J, with 6 bases between. The CDR3 runs to 11 residues. Germline V lookup: CDR1 SNHLY, CDR2 FYNNEI. CDR3 sequence reads: CASRVAETQYF. The CDR3 nucleotides are TGTGCCAGCAGAGTGGCAGAGACCCAGTACTTC.

The V call is TRBV6-4, the J call TRBJ1-2; 8 bases line up with TRBD1. The CDR3 runs 14 residues. V was clipped by 6 bases and J by 0 bases; unmatched bases: 3. Germline V gene lookup returns CDR1 MRHNA and CDR2 SNTAGT. This CDR3 reads CASRRDRTNYGYTF. As DNA, the CDR3 is TGTGCCAGCAGACGGGACAGGACTAACTATGGCTACACCTTC.

V is TRBV5-1 and J is TRBJ1-2; D call uncertain. CDR3 size: 13 residues. Germline assignment: CDR1 SGHRS and CDR2 YFSETQ. Trimming cost V 0 bases and J 5 bases, with 8 bases left between them. CDR3 coding DNA: TGCGCCAGCAGCTTGGAGGGTCGGTATGGCTACACCTTC. This sequence encodes CASSLEGRYGYTF. The whole variable domain, remainder taken from reference TRBV5-1 and TRBJ1-2, is KAGVTQTPRYLIKTRGQQVTLSCSPISGHRSVSWYQQTPGQGLQFLFEYFSETQRNKGNFPGRFSGRQFSNSRSEMNVSTLELGDSALYLCASSLEGRYGYTFGSGTRLTVV.